Listed below are T cell receptor beta chains from one sample, sequenced in a study of blood T cell repertoires in COVID-19. Profiled with immunoSEQ multiplex PCR; TCRdb holds only in-frame clones, not every one. The sample has fewer than 250,000 clones, roughly four fifths seen once; the top ten hold 7.6%. Sequencing input: peripheral blood. The receptor set was obtained from a woman aged 45-65 years with active or convalescent COVID-19. The CDR3 runs from the conserved cysteine through the conserved F or W. A D gene is named only where the DNA matches it firmly. Size is omitted from some rows. Given values are once, few, many or a class for expanded clones.

D gene: TRBD1; J gene: TRBJ1-1; CDR3 length: 15; V gene: TRBV10-3; clone size: -; CDR3 DNA: TGTGCCATCAGCCTGAGGACAGGAGCGAACACTGAAGCTTTCTTT; CDR3 protein: CAISLRTGANTEAFF
D gene: TRBD1; J gene: TRBJ1-5; CDR3 length: 15; V gene: TRBV19; clone size: -; CDR3 DNA: TGTGCCAGTAGTCTACGGGGACAGGGAGGACAGCCCCAGCATTTT; CDR3 protein: CASSLRGQGGQPQHF
D gene: -; J gene: TRBJ2-3; CDR3 length: 19; V gene: TRBV4-2; clone size: once; CDR3 DNA: TGTGCCAGCAGCCTCCTGGGAGCCCACGACTTACAAAGCACAGATACGCAGTATTTT; CDR3 protein: CASSLLGAHDLQSTDTQYF
D gene: -; J gene: TRBJ2-1; CDR3 length: 14; V gene: TRBV30; clone size: -; CDR3 DNA: TGTGCCTGGAGTAGCGGTACCACCTACAATGAGCAGTTCTTC; CDR3 protein: CAWSSGTTYNEQFF
D gene: TRBD2; J gene: TRBJ2-5; CDR3 length: 13; V gene: TRBV3-1/TRBV3-2; clone size: -; CDR3 DNA: TGTGCCAGCAGCTGGCTAGCGGCAGAGACCCAGTACTTC; CDR3 protein: CASSWLAAETQYF
D gene: TRBD1; J gene: TRBJ2-5; CDR3 length: 16; V gene: TRBV10-3; clone size: -; CDR3 DNA: TGTGCCATCAGTGACCCCGGACAGGGCCCCCCGAGGACCCAGTACTTC; CDR3 protein: CAISDPGQGPPRTQYF
D gene: -; J gene: TRBJ2-7; CDR3 length: 17; V gene: TRBV3-1/TRBV3-2; clone size: -; CDR3 DNA: TGTGCCAGCAGCCAAGCGGGGTGGACGTCTACCGACTACGAGCAGTACTTC; CDR3 protein: CASSQAGWTSTDYEQYF
D gene: TRBD1; J gene: TRBJ2-7; CDR3 length: 15; V gene: TRBV7-9; clone size: -; CDR3 DNA: TGTGCCAGCAGCTTCCCCAGGACAGGGAACTACGAGCAGTACTTC; CDR3 protein: CASSFPRTGNYEQYF
D gene: TRBD1; J gene: TRBJ2-6; CDR3 length: 17; V gene: TRBV7-2; clone size: -; CDR3 DNA: TGTGCCAGCAGCCCGGACAGGGTGAAGATTGGGGCCAACGTCCTGACTTTC; CDR3 protein: CASSPDRVKIGANVLTF
D gene: TRBD1; J gene: TRBJ1-1; CDR3 length: 12; V gene: TRBV13; clone size: -; CDR3 DNA: TGTGCCAGCTCCGGGACAGCGGGCATGGCTTTCTTT; CDR3 protein: CASSGTAGMAFF
D gene: TRBD2; J gene: TRBJ2-3; CDR3 length: 15; V gene: TRBV7-8; clone size: -; CDR3 DNA: TGTGCCAGCAGCTGGACTAGCGGGGGGGCGGATACGCAGTATTTT; CDR3 protein: CASSWTSGGADTQYF
D gene: TRBD1; J gene: TRBJ1-5; CDR3 length: 15; V gene: TRBV7-9; clone size: -; CDR3 DNA: TGTGCCAGCAGCCAATGGGACAGTAGCAATCAGCCCCAGCATTTT; CDR3 protein: CASSQWDSSNQPQHF
D gene: TRBD1; J gene: TRBJ1-6; CDR3 length: 16; V gene: TRBV18; clone size: once; CDR3 DNA: TGTGCCAGCTCACAATACGGGACAGGCGGAAATTCACCCCTCCACTTT; CDR3 protein: CASSQYGTGGNSPLHF
D gene: -; J gene: TRBJ1-5; CDR3 length: 13; V gene: TRBV5-6; clone size: -; CDR3 DNA: TGTGCCAGCAGCTTGGCCGGGGAACGGGCCCAGCATTTT; CDR3 protein: CASSLAGERAQHF
D gene: -; J gene: TRBJ1-2; CDR3 length: 14; V gene: TRBV5-4; clone size: -; CDR3 DNA: TGTGCCAGCAGCTCGGGGTGGTCCCTCTATGGCTACACCTTC; CDR3 protein: CASSSGWSLYGYTF
D gene: -; J gene: TRBJ2-5; CDR3 length: 14; V gene: TRBV12-5; clone size: -; CDR3 DNA: TGTGCTAGTGGTTCCGGGACTTATCAAGAGACCCAGTACTTC; CDR3 protein: CASGSGTYQETQYF
D gene: TRBD1; J gene: TRBJ2-3; CDR3 length: 17; V gene: TRBV10-3; clone size: -; CDR3 DNA: TGTGCCGCGCGGGGACAGGGGAACCTAGTTGGCACAGATACGCAGTATTTT; CDR3 protein: CAARGQGNLVGTDTQYF
D gene: -; J gene: TRBJ1-1; CDR3 length: 13; V gene: TRBV11-2; clone size: once; CDR3 DNA: TGTGCCAGCAGCTTAGATTTGGGCGACAAAGCTTTCTTT; CDR3 protein: CASSLDLGDKAFF
D gene: -; J gene: TRBJ1-2; CDR3 length: 15; V gene: TRBV28; clone size: -; CDR3 DNA: TGTGCCAGCAGTTCCCGACTAGCGGGACTCGGTGGCTACACCTTC; CDR3 protein: CASSSRLAGLGGYTF
D gene: -; J gene: TRBJ2-2; CDR3 length: 15; V gene: TRBV18; clone size: -; CDR3 DNA: TGTGCCAGCTCACCACCGGAGGGGGCCACCGGGGAGCTGTTTTTT; CDR3 protein: CASSPPEGATGELFF
D gene: TRBD2; J gene: TRBJ2-1; CDR3 length: 15; V gene: TRBV5-4; clone size: -; CDR3 DNA: TGTGCCAGCAGCTTCCCCGGACTAGCACACAATGAGCAGTTCTTC; CDR3 protein: CASSFPGLAHNEQFF
D gene: -; J gene: TRBJ2-1; CDR3 length: 15; V gene: TRBV7-7; clone size: -; CDR3 DNA: TGTGCCAGCAGCCCGAGGGTCGCGGGAACTGATGAGCAGTTCTTC; CDR3 protein: CASSPRVAGTDEQFF
D gene: TRBD2; J gene: TRBJ2-1; CDR3 length: 15; V gene: TRBV27; clone size: -; CDR3 DNA: TGTGCCAGCTCCCTAGCGGGGGGGTCGTACAATGAGCAGTTCTTC; CDR3 protein: CASSLAGGSYNEQFF
D gene: TRBD2; J gene: TRBJ2-1; CDR3 length: 16; V gene: TRBV27; clone size: -; CDR3 DNA: TGTGCCAGCAGTTTGGCGAGACTAGCGGGAGGTGGTGAGCAGTTCTTC; CDR3 protein: CASSLARLAGGGEQFF
D gene: TRBD2; J gene: TRBJ2-1; CDR3 length: 16; V gene: TRBV6-5; clone size: -; CDR3 DNA: TGTGCCAGCAGTTACCCCCCGCGGGGGGCAGATTATGAGCAGTTCTTC; CDR3 protein: CASSYPPRGADYEQFF
D gene: TRBD2; J gene: TRBJ2-1; CDR3 length: 17; V gene: TRBV18; clone size: once; CDR3 DNA: TGTGCCAGCTCAACTGGGACTAGCGGAAGCTCCTACAATGAGCAGTTCTTC; CDR3 protein: CASSTGTSGSSYNEQFF
D gene: -; J gene: TRBJ2-1; CDR3 length: 15; V gene: TRBV5-8; clone size: -; CDR3 DNA: TGTGCCAGCAGCTTGATCGGGGGTTCCTACAATGAGCAGTTCTTC; CDR3 protein: CASSLIGGSYNEQFF
D gene: -; J gene: TRBJ2-3; CDR3 length: 15; V gene: TRBV4-1; clone size: -; CDR3 DNA: TGCGCCAGCAGCCAAGCGATAGCTCGAACAGATACGCAGTATTTT; CDR3 protein: CASSQAIARTDTQYF
D gene: -; J gene: TRBJ1-1; CDR3 length: 12; V gene: TRBV28; clone size: -; CDR3 DNA: TGTGCCAGCAGTTCCAGGACAGTCGAAGCTTTCTTT; CDR3 protein: CASSSRTVEAFF
D gene: -; J gene: TRBJ2-7; CDR3 length: 15; V gene: TRBV19; clone size: -; CDR3 DNA: TGTGCCAGTAGCATTGGGGGACTGGACTCCTACGAGCAGTACTTC; CDR3 protein: CASSIGGLDSYEQYF
D gene: -; J gene: TRBJ1-1; CDR3 length: 14; V gene: TRBV15; clone size: -; CDR3 DNA: TGTGCCACCAGCAGAGATCTAGGCAGGGCCCAAGCTTTCTTT; CDR3 protein: CATSRDLGRAQAFF
D gene: TRBD1; J gene: TRBJ1-4; CDR3 length: 17; V gene: TRBV4-1; clone size: few; CDR3 DNA: TGCGCCAGCAGCCTGCCGGGACAGGGGGCAGCTAATGAAAAACTGTTTTTT; CDR3 protein: CASSLPGQGAANEKLFF
D gene: -; J gene: TRBJ2-3; CDR3 length: 15; V gene: TRBV5-1; clone size: few; CDR3 DNA: TGCGCCAGCAGCTTGGCCCGTGGTAGCGCTGATACGCAGTATTTT; CDR3 protein: CASSLARGSADTQYF
D gene: TRBD2; J gene: TRBJ2-7; CDR3 length: 15; V gene: TRBV5-4; clone size: -; CDR3 DNA: TGTGCCAGCAGCTCTGCGACTAGCGGACCCTACGAGCAGTACTTC; CDR3 protein: CASSSATSGPYEQYF
D gene: TRBD1; J gene: TRBJ1-4; CDR3 length: 17; V gene: TRBV5-1; clone size: few; CDR3 DNA: TGCGCCAGCAGCTTGGAAGGGGGCTTAAGAACCAATGAAAAACTGTTTTTT; CDR3 protein: CASSLEGGLRTNEKLFF
D gene: TRBD1; J gene: TRBJ1-4; CDR3 length: 15; V gene: TRBV27; clone size: -; CDR3 DNA: TGTGCCGGTCCTAGCAGACAGGGCAATAATGAAAAACTGTTTTTT; CDR3 protein: CAGPSRQGNNEKLFF
D gene: -; J gene: TRBJ1-1; CDR3 length: 13; V gene: TRBV10-3; clone size: once; CDR3 DNA: TGTGCCATCAGGGAGACAGCTGCCACTGAAGCTTTCTTT; CDR3 protein: CAIRETAATEAFF
D gene: -; J gene: TRBJ2-2; CDR3 length: 14; V gene: TRBV6-5; clone size: -; CDR3 DNA: TGTGCCAGCAACGGCGGGACGGTCACCGGGGAGCTGTTTTTT; CDR3 protein: CASNGGTVTGELFF
D gene: TRBD1; J gene: TRBJ1-1; CDR3 length: 15; V gene: TRBV5-4; clone size: -; CDR3 DNA: TGTGCCAGCAGCGCAAAGGGACAGGGGGCTTCTGAAGCTTTCTTT; CDR3 protein: CASSAKGQGASEAFF
D gene: -; J gene: TRBJ2-5; CDR3 length: 14; V gene: TRBV5-1; clone size: -; CDR3 DNA: TGCGCCAGCAGCTTGGTTCAGGGTGCGGAGACCCAGTACTTC; CDR3 protein: CASSLVQGAETQYF
D gene: -; J gene: TRBJ1-1; CDR3 length: 15; V gene: TRBV19; clone size: -; CDR3 DNA: TGTGCCAGTAGTTCCTACCGACAGATGAACACTGAAGCTTTCTTT; CDR3 protein: CASSSYRQMNTEAFF
D gene: -; J gene: TRBJ2-2; CDR3 length: 17; V gene: TRBV21-1; clone size: -; CDR3 DNA: TGTGCCAGCAGCAAAGTAAAGTCGACAGTAAACACCGGGGAGCTGTTTTTT; CDR3 protein: CASSKVKSTVNTGELFF
D gene: -; J gene: TRBJ2-3; CDR3 length: 13; V gene: TRBV5-1; clone size: -; CDR3 DNA: TGCGCCAGCAGCTTGGCCGGTGAGGGCACGCAGTATTTT; CDR3 protein: CASSLAGEGTQYF
D gene: TRBD2; J gene: TRBJ2-2; CDR3 length: 15; V gene: TRBV24-1; clone size: once; CDR3 DNA: TGTGCCACCCAAGTAGCGGGAGGGACCACCGGGGAGCTGTTTTTT; CDR3 protein: CATQVAGGTTGELFF
D gene: TRBD2; J gene: TRBJ2-7; CDR3 length: 14; V gene: TRBV27; clone size: few; CDR3 DNA: TGTGCCAGCAGTAGAGCGGGAGCCCCCTACGAGCAGTACTTC; CDR3 protein: CASSRAGAPYEQYF
D gene: TRBD1; J gene: TRBJ1-5; CDR3 length: 16; V gene: TRBV5-6; clone size: -; CDR3 DNA: TGTGCCAGCAGCCTCGGACAGGGAAAGGGCAATCAGCCCCAGCATTTT; CDR3 protein: CASSLGQGKGNQPQHF
D gene: TRBD1; J gene: TRBJ1-2; CDR3 length: 13; V gene: TRBV6-5; clone size: -; CDR3 DNA: TGTGCCAGCAGTCGGGACAGGGGGTCGGGCTACACCTTC; CDR3 protein: CASSRDRGSGYTF
D gene: -; J gene: TRBJ2-5; CDR3 length: 15; V gene: TRBV13; clone size: -; CDR3 DNA: TGTGCCAGCAGCCAGGCGGGGTTGTCAAGAGAGACCCAGTACTTC; CDR3 protein: CASSQAGLSRETQYF
D gene: -; J gene: TRBJ2-3; CDR3 length: 15; V gene: TRBV10-3; clone size: -; CDR3 DNA: TGTGCCATCAGCGCCGGGAGAGGGGGCACAGATACGCAGTATTTT; CDR3 protein: CAISAGRGGTDTQYF
D gene: TRBD2; J gene: TRBJ2-2; CDR3 length: 15; V gene: TRBV27; clone size: -; CDR3 DNA: TGTGCCAGCAGTTTAGCGGGAGTATTTACCGGGGAGCTGTTTTTT; CDR3 protein: CASSLAGVFTGELFF
D gene: TRBD1; J gene: TRBJ2-7; CDR3 length: 12; V gene: TRBV3-1/TRBV3-2; clone size: once; CDR3 DNA: TGTGCCAGCAGCTTGACAGGGTACGAGCAGTACTTC; CDR3 protein: CASSLTGYEQYF
D gene: -; J gene: TRBJ1-1; CDR3 length: 16; V gene: TRBV21-1; clone size: -; CDR3 DNA: TGTGCCAGCAGGGAAAGATGGGGAGCCGGGGGCACTGAAGCTTTCTTT; CDR3 protein: CASRERWGAGGTEAFF
D gene: -; J gene: TRBJ2-2; CDR3 length: 15; V gene: TRBV21-1; clone size: -; CDR3 DNA: TGTGCCAGCAGCACCCGGGGTGGGGAACCCGGGGAGCTGTTTTTT; CDR3 protein: CASSTRGGEPGELFF
D gene: TRBD1; J gene: TRBJ1-3; CDR3 length: 16; V gene: TRBV10-3; clone size: -; CDR3 DNA: TGTGCCATCAGTGAGACCGACAGGGGGTCCGGAAACACCATATATTTT; CDR3 protein: CAISETDRGSGNTIYF
D gene: -; J gene: TRBJ2-3; CDR3 length: 13; V gene: TRBV12-5; clone size: -; CDR3 DNA: TGTGCTAGTGGTTTCCTGGCCGCTCGTACGCAGTATTTT; CDR3 protein: CASGFLAARTQYF
D gene: -; J gene: TRBJ1-5; CDR3 length: 15; V gene: TRBV5-6; clone size: -; CDR3 DNA: TGTGCCAGCAGCTTTGCAGGGGTAGGTACTCAGCCCCAGCATTTT; CDR3 protein: CASSFAGVGTQPQHF
D gene: TRBD2; J gene: TRBJ2-1; CDR3 length: 17; V gene: TRBV5-1; clone size: -; CDR3 DNA: TGCGCCAGCAGCCTTACTCCTAGCGGACGCTCCTACAATGAGCAGTTCTTC; CDR3 protein: CASSLTPSGRSYNEQFF